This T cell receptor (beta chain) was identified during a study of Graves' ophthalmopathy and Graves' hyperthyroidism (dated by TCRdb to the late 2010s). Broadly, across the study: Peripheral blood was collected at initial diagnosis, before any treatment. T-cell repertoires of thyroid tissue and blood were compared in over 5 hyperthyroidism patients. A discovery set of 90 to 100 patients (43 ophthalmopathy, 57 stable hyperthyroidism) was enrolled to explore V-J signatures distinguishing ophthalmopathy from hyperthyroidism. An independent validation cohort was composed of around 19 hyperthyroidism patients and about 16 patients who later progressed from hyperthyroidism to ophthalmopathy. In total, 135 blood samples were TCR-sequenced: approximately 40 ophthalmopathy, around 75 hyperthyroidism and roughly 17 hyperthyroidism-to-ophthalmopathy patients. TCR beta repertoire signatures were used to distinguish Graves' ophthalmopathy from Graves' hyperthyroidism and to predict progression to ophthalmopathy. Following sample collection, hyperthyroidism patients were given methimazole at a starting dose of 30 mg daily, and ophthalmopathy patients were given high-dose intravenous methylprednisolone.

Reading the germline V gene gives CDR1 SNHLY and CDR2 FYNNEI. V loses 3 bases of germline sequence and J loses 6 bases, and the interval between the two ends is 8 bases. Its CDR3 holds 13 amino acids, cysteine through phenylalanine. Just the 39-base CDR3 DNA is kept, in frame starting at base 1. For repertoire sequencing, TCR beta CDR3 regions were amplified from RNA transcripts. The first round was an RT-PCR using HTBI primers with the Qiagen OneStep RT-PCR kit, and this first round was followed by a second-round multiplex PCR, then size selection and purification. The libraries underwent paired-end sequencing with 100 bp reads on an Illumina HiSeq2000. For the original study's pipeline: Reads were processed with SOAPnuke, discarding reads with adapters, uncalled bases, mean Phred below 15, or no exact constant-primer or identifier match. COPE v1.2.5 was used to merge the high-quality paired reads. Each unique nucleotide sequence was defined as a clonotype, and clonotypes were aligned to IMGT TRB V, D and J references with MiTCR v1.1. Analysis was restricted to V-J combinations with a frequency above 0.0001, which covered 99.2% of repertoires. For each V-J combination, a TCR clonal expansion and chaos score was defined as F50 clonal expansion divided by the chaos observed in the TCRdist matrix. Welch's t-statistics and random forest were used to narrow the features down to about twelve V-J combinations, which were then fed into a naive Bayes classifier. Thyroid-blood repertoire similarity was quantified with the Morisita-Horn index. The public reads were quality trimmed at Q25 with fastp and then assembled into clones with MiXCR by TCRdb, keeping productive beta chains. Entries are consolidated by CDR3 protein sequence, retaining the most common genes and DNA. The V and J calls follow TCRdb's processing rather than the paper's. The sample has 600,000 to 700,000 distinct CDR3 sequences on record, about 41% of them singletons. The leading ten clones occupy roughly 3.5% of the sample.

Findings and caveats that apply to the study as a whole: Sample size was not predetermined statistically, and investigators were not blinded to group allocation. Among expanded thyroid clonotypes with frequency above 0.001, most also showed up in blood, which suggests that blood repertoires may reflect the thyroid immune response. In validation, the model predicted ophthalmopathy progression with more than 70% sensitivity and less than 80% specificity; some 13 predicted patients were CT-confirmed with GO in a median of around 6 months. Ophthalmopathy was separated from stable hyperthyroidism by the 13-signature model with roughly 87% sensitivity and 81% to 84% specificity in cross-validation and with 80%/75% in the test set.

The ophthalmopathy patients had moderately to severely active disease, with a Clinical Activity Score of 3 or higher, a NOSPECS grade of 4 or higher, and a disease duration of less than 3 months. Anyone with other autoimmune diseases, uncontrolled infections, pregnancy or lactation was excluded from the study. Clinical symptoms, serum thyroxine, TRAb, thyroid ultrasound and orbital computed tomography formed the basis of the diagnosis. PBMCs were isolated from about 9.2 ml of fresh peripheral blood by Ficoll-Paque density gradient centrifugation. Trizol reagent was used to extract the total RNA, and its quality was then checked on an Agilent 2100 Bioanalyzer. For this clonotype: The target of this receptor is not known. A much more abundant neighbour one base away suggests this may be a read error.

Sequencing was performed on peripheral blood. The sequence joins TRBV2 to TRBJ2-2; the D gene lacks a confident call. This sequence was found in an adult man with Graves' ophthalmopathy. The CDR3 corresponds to CASSELGSGELFF. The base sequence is TGTGCCAGCAGTGAGTTAGGATCCGGGGAGCTGTTTTTT.